This T cell receptor (beta chain) emerged from a study of blood T cells in healthy people across ages. V shed 6 bases and J shed 2 bases, with 14 bases lying between them. This CDR3 is 15 amino acids long. It was with a sample-barcoded 5' primer and a J-beta primer mix that a second PCR of about 7 to 12 cycles was run. TCRdb re-called the 5' RACE reads through MiXCR, storing one row per CDR3 protein. Of about 1,500,000 distinct CDR3 sequences in the sample, 28% are singletons; the top ten hold 7.7%. The origin of this receptor is a woman in her thirties in good health. The sample consisted of blood. The V gene is TRBV12-3 or TRBV12-4, the J gene TRBJ2-1; D is possibly TRBD1 or TRBD2 (5 bases each). CDR3: CASRPDMGAYNEQFF. The CDR3, as DNA: TGTGCCAGCAGACCGGACATGGGGGCCTACAATGAGCAGTTCTTC.